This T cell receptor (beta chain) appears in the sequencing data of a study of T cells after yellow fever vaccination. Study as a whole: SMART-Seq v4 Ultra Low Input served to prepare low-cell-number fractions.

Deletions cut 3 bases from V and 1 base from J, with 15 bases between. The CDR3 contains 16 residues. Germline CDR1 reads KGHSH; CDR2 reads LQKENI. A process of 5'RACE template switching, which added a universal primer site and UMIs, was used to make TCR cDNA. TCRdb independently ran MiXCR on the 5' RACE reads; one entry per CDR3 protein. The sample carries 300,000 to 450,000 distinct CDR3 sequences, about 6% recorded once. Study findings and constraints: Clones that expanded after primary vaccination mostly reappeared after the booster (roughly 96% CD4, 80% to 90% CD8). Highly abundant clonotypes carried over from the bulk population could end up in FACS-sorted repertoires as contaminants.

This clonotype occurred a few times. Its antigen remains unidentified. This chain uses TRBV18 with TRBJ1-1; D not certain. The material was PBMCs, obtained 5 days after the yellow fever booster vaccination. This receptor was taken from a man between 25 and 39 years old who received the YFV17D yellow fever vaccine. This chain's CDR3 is CASSPKPQLGNTEAFF. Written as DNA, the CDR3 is TGTGCCAGCTCACCTAAGCCCCAGTTGGGGAACACTGAAGCTTTCTTT.